This T cell receptor beta chain was identified during a study of brain T cells in children with intractable seizures. General observations from the study: Pre-surgery blood may have been undersampled, hiding some clones.

V lost 4 bases to trimming and J lost 0 bases; unmatched junction nucleotides: 6. Germline values: CDR1 KGHSH, CDR2 LQKENI. The CDR3 runs 16 residues. Sequenced by immunoSEQ multiplex PCR; TCRdb stores in-frame clones only, minus some. The sample gives about 340,000 clones, 93% of which show up once; around 5% is in the top ten. Note on this clone: The target antigen is unknown.

Time point meaning: blood from clinic visit 5 months post-surgery; TSC patient then seizure free. Before surgery, patients took at least one anti-epileptic drug. The sequencing here drew on peripheral blood, taken about 5 months after surgery. The genes are TRBV18 and TRBJ1-5, with TRBD1 matching 7 bases. This TCR derives from a boy less than two years old with tuberous sclerosis and intractable seizures. The CDR3 DNA reads as TGTGCCAGCTCACTGGGACAGATCTATAGCAATCAGCCCCAGCATTTT. The encoded protein is CASSLGQIYSNQPQHF.